The T cell receptor (beta chain) under discussion was sequenced for a study of cytomegalovirus exposure and HLA in healthy donors (dated by TCRdb to between 2016 and 2019). For the wider study: In an earlier analysis of approximately 640 of the donors, around 290 Gb of sequence data and 90 million to 130 million unique TCR beta sequences from 150 million to 200 million T cells were reported. Approximately 310 gigabases of sequencing data and 80 million or so unique TCR sequences were included in an early release covering around 600 HLA-typed donors. Of the roughly 400 genotyped donors, more than 75% were placed in the genetic ancestry cluster associated with self-reported Caucasian donors. The study aimed to test whether signatures of past pathogen exposure could be identified by cataloging public T cell receptors. The study profiled the T cell repertoires of hundreds of subjects by immunosequencing and related them to cytomegalovirus serostatus. In addition to the first cohort of around 670 subjects, a separate validation cohort of 120 different subjects was used. To predict cytomegalovirus infection status, the study combined high-throughput TCR immunosequencing, statistical association of individual TCRs with disease status, and machine learning. A later analysis re-analyzed previously published TCR beta repertoires from 600 to 850 donors and added high-resolution HLA genotyping to study TCR occurrence patterns. The later analysis used no new phenotypic data to find candidate immune exposures, relying instead on TCR beta sequences and their occurrence across donors. In an earlier analysis of 550 to 700 of the donors, high-throughput TCR beta sequencing was used to judge whether each TCR beta V gene segment behaved as functional or pseudogenic. Donor age, sex, ethnicity and CMV serostatus were compiled together with the repertoire data. A later genetic analysis used genome-wide SNP genotypes for about three fifths of the 666 donors, treating that subset as a discovery cohort. Every discovery cohort repertoire had been produced on one sequencing platform. Class I and class II HLA loci were covered by the typing at four-digit resolution. Typing coverage differed by locus: A, B, C, DRB1 and DQB1 were typed in roughly 620-630 donors, DQA1 in around 500, DPA1 in approximately 610, and DPB1 in just under 490. Roughly five DR-DQ haplotypes were treated as single units for association and clustering because of strong linkage in the cohort. Across roughly 420 genotyped donors of the cohort, an average of roughly 250,000 unique TCR beta nucleotide sequences per donor were sequenced, and around 19% of those sequences were non-productive.

V is pared back by 0 bases and J by 0 bases, with 9 bases lying between the germline termini. Inclusive of the bounding cysteine and phenylalanine, the CDR3 is 16 residues long. The retained sequence is limited to the CDR3, 48 bases, with the frame set at the first base. Concerning this clone: No cognate antigen has been identified for it. Per-nucleotide qualities are absent, and no much larger clonotype sits a single base away.

Library creation used the immunoSEQ multiplex PCR assay. For the multiplex PCR, a mixture combining 60 forward primers for TCR Vbeta segments and 13 reverse primers for TCR Jbeta segments was used. The CDR3 region of rearranged TCR beta genes was amplified from genomic DNA with a multiplex PCR assay. Amplified TCR beta libraries were sequenced as 87-base-pair reads on the Illumina HiSeq System. In the paper's pipeline: Across the 700 or so repertoires, a later analysis counted tens of millions of unique TCR beta chains, approximately 12 million of which were shared by at least two donors. Raw reads were error-corrected and collapsed into unique sequences with a nearest-neighbor algorithm that merged closely related sequences to remove PCR and sequencing errors. CDR3 sequences were aligned to IMGT reference sequences to assign V, D and J gene segments. Each retained sequence needed at least a six-nucleotide match to both a V gene segment and a J gene segment. Rearrangements were classified as productive when the CDR3 lacked stop codons and remained in frame with V and J, and all other rearrangements were classified as non-productive. CDR3 was defined by IMGT convention, running from the second conserved V-encoded cysteine to the conserved J-encoded phenylalanine. The earlier analysis of 550 to 650 of the donors excluded any sequence lacking an unambiguous match to a single V gene segment. In an earlier analysis of almost 600 of the donors, a V segment was called functional when productive rearrangements were above 56.7%, and segregating when the standard deviation between donors exceeded 5%. A statistical classification framework was built to diagnose cytomegalovirus status from the catalog of TCR beta chain sequences. A later analysis assigned V and J genes by comparing TCR nucleotide sequences with IMGT/GENE-DB human TR gene sequences. Using the TCRdist pipeline, a later analysis assigned CDR3 sequences along with most-parsimonious VDJ recombination scenarios. A later analysis defined each TCR beta chain by its CDR3 amino acid sequence plus V-gene family, and excluded reads lacking a unique V-gene family. To address suspected cross-contamination and a sequencing artifact, a later analysis removed approximately 600 highly shared, low-generation-probability nucleotide sequences. For each public chain, a later analysis derived a clonal expansion index from normalized ranks of inferred template counts within each repertoire. A later analysis computed generation probabilities with a VDJ recombination model fitted to out-of-frame rearrangements, and checked the results against IGoR. A later analysis scored TCR-TCR, TCR-HLA and TCR-CMV co-occurrence with hypergeometric tests, applying a repertoire-size bias correction to TCR pairs. A later analysis estimated false discovery rates by permuting HLA or CMV assignments 20 times. A later analysis grouped co-occurring TCRs with DBSCAN, adding TCRdist sequence similarity when clustering within HLA-allele-positive subsets. Repertoires with fewer than 30,000 or more than 120,000 public chains, plus five repertoires with anomalous nucleotide sharing, were excluded from co-occurrence clustering. TCRdb re-hosts the immuneACCESS table, in-frame sequences only. Its copies lack some clones; in the studies checked, an unresolved V gene accounts for under half of them, and the cause for the rest is not known. The V and J calls and the clone size are those of that table, but D and trimming were determined from the DNA. This sample holds around 240,000 clones; more than 75% were observed only once. Approximately 5.3% of the sample is in the top ten clones.

What the research found in general, with its limitations: In a later analysis, HLA-associated TCR beta chains showed more clonal expansion and lower generation probabilities than non-associated chains that were equally common. Sequencing depth was assumed to be roughly uniform across donors in the presence/absence analyses, though that assumption may not hold. A cluster of highly shared sequence variants was judged likely to be a technical artifact of the sequencing pipeline. Most TCR sequences were seen in very few donors, while some public TCRs were found in many individuals. In an earlier analysis of approximately 600 of the donors, most TCR beta V segments were observed in productive rearrangements about 87% or about 30% of the time, broadly matching IMGT annotations. Assigning TCR associations to individual alleles was difficult when HLA alleles, especially DR and DQ, strongly co-occurred. A later analysis reported that several top co-occurrence clusters appeared linked to parvovirus B19, influenza, CMV and Epstein-Barr virus. A few of the identified cytomegalovirus-associated TCR beta chains were confirmed in vitro to be specific for cytomegalovirus antigens. Immune exposure information for the cohort was limited to CMV serostatus. According to a later genetic analysis, donors in an Asian-associated ancestry cluster had fewer N-insertions in productive TCRs than the approximately 710-donor mean. Because HLA typing was missing for some donors at each locus, association tests included only the typed subset. This cohort had only TCR beta chains sequenced, and the lack of alpha or paired-chain data limited which features could be detected. Because the 87-base-pair reads could not distinguish some IMGT-functional V segments, including TRBV6-2 and TRBV6-3, those segments were excluded. The authors suggested that the approach could potentially be generalized to other disease states and immunological phenotypes. A later analysis found that TCR association rates varied across HLA loci, with DRB1 alleles showing the most associated TCRs and HLA-C alleles the fewest. Correlated functional status among segregating V segments might be attributable to linkage disequilibrium, but an unknown experimental factor could not be ruled out. Approximately 16 rarely observed V segments, including chromosome 9 orphons, were excluded from the earlier analysis of approximately 500 of the donors because counts were too low. An association between a missense DCLRE1C variant and V-gene and J-gene trimming of TCR beta chains was found in a later genetic analysis and replicated in an independent cohort. A total of roughly 160 TCR beta chains were listed by the study as associated with cytomegalovirus. A further reported finding was that TCR beta sequences accurately predicted the HLA-A and HLA-B alleles for most subjects in the first cohort. A later analysis associated about 16,000 TCR beta sequences with specific HLA alleles at a false discovery rate of 0.05. A later analysis found that most CMV-associated TCR beta chains appeared HLA-restricted, with HLA associations seemingly driven largely by CMV exposure. In both the original and validation cohorts, the classifier was reported to diagnose cytomegalovirus status with high specificity and sensitivity.

The cohort comprised around 700 healthy bone marrow donors. All cohort members were sampled while nominally healthy, although unrecorded immune exposures were likely present. The donor tested CMV seropositive, placing the donor among the roughly 270 seropositive members of the cohort. A peripheral blood sample was provided by each donor, and peripheral blood mononuclear cells were used for TCR beta sequencing. Genomic DNA was extracted from the blood cell samples with the Qiagen DNeasy Blood Extraction Kit. The sample taken for sequencing was PBMCs. The receptor's source is a woman aged 40-49 years in good health and CMV-seropositive. Here the chain combines TRBV23-1 and TRBJ1-3; too little of a D gene remains to name it. TRBV23-1 is annotated as an ORF whose role is uncertain. The DNA sequence reads TGCGCCAGCAGTCAATCTGACGGGTTCTCTGGAAACACCATATATTTT. Its coded protein is CASSQSDGFSGNTIYF.